This TCR beta chain was documented in a study of T cells in Graves' hyperthyroidism and ophthalmopathy. Background on the study: Upon initial diagnosis and before any treatment, peripheral blood was collected.

Using RNA transcripts as the source, TCR beta CDR3 regions were amplified. The HTBI set primed first-round TCR CDR3 RT-PCR. Each CDR3 protein is one row after TCRdb ran MiXCR on the multiplex PCR reads. The sample holds fewer than 400,000 distinct CDR3 sequences; 15% to 19% are singletons and the top ten take 25% to 35%. This clonotype was detected a few times. Germline CDR1 and CDR2: LNHDA and SQIVND (reference sequence). Trimming stripped 5 bases from V and 3 bases from J, with 8 bases between. The CDR3 contains 13 residues. Sequencing was done on a sample of blood. The origin of this receptor is a young woman with Graves' hyperthyroidism that later progressed to Graves' ophthalmopathy. The gene calls are TRBV19 and TRBJ1-5; no firm D call. The CDR3 region has the DNA TGTGCCAGTAGTTCCAGCTACAATCAGCCCCAGCATTTT. It is translated as CASSSSYNQPQHF.